This T cell receptor (beta chain) was captured by sequencing in a study of T cell repertoires in cytomegalovirus infection. On the study more broadly: Through public TCR beta signatures, both CMV infection and matching HLA type were indicated. Study-wide results and limits: Predominance within the ex vivo response was attributable to HLA-C-restricted CMV-specific TCR beta clonotypes. Pooled public TCR beta family frequency picked out CMV carriers with the relevant HLA.

TCRdb reanalysed the reads using MiXCR and keeps one entry per CDR3 protein. The top ten clones hold roughly 10% of a sample with approximately 490,000 distinct CDR3 sequences, about 11% of them seen once. The germline V and J ends were trimmed by 3 bases and 7 bases, with 13 bases remaining between them. Looked up from germline, CDR1 is MRHNA and CDR2 is SNTAGT. This CDR3 spans 15 amino acids. This clonotype occurred many times. What it recognizes is unknown. The J gene is TRBJ1-6, the V gene TRBV6-4; D is unresolved. The sample was PBMCs. The sequence derives from a human donor in good health (CMV status not recorded). Some clones in this sample may be carry-over from other donors' samples. The CDR3, as DNA: TGTGCCAGCAGTGAAGGCAACTGGAGGAATTCACCCCTCCACTTT. Encoded protein: CASSEGNWRNSPLHF.